The clone carrying this TCR beta chain was seen a few times. As yet, its antigen is unknown. Each CDR3 protein is one row after TCRdb ran MiXCR on the reads. The sample contains roughly 990,000 distinct CDR3 sequences, approximately 32% of which appear only once. This specimen belongs to a study of T cell repertoires in cytomegalovirus infection. Findings of the study overall: The ex vivo response showed dominance by HLA-C-restricted CMV-specific TCR beta clonotypes.

V was cut by 1 base and J by 4 bases, with 9 bases left in between. Germline CDR1 SGHVS, CDR2 FNYEAQ. CDR3 length: 14 amino acids. The genes are TRBV7-6 and TRBJ2-3; D is undetermined. Specimen: cultured CD8+ T cells from PBMCs, collected from culture after CMV antigen stimulation. The sequence was collected from a human donor in good health (CMV status not recorded). Some clones in this sample may be carry-over from other donors' samples. CDR3 residues: CASSLEFESDTQYF. In nucleotides, the CDR3 is TGTGCCAGCAGCTTAGAGTTCGAGTCAGATACGCAGTATTTT.